These T cell receptor beta chains were read from a single sample in a study of blood T cell repertoires in COVID-19. Sequenced by immunoSEQ multiplex PCR; TCRdb stores in-frame clones only, minus some. Of 190,000 or so clones detected, about 82% appear once; the ten largest clones hold about 8.6%. Material for sequencing was PBMCs or T cells enriched from blood (not recorded which). The receptor source for this set is a woman aged 25 to 45 who had recovered from COVID-19. The CDR3 runs from the conserved cysteine through the conserved F or W. The D gene is left open where the match is weak. Some rows mark clone size as missing; the rest say once, few, many or name a class of expanded clone.

.	TRBV25-1	.	TRBJ1-2	TGTGCCAGCGGTAATCAACTCTATGGCTACACCTTC	CASGNQLYGYTF
.	TRBV6-5	.	TRBJ1-2	TGTGCCAGCAGTTACTCTCGGGGAGGCTATGGCTACACCTTC	CASSYSRGGYGYTF
.	TRBV20-1	.	TRBJ2-7	TGCAGTGCTAGTCCCGGACAGAGCTCCTACGAGCAGTACTTC	CSASPGQSSYEQYF
few	TRBV18	.	TRBJ2-2	TGTGCCAGCTCACCCGGGGTGAAGAGCACCGGGGAGCTGTTTTTT	CASSPGVKSTGELFF
.	TRBV5-1	.	TRBJ2-7	TGCGCCAGCAGCACCGGTCATGGACAGTTCCACGAGCAGTACTTC	CASSTGHGQFHEQYF
.	TRBV2	.	TRBJ2-5	TGTGCCAGCCGGGACATGGAAGAGACCCAGTACTTC	CASRDMEETQYF
.	TRBV7-9	TRBD1	TRBJ2-7	TGTGCCAGCCTCCCCGACAGGGTCGGATGGGAGCAGTACTTC	CASLPDRVGWEQYF
.	TRBV6-4	TRBD2	TRBJ2-3	TGTGCCAGCAGTGAGGGAGGGCAACCTAGCACAGATACGCAGTATTTT	CASSEGGQPSTDTQYF
.	TRBV2	.	TRBJ1-6	TGTGCCAGTAACCGAGACAGGTCCTATAATTCACCCCTCCACTTT	CASNRDRSYNSPLHF
.	TRBV28	TRBD1	TRBJ2-3	TGTGCCAGCAGTAGCTGGGACAGGGCTTTTTGGGATACGCAGTATTTT	CASSSWDRAFWDTQYF
.	TRBV14	.	TRBJ1-3	TGTGCCAGCAGCCACTTCGGAAACACCATATATTTT	CASSHFGNTIYF
.	TRBV7-2	TRBD2	TRBJ2-7	TGTGCCAGCAGCTTAGGACTAGCGGGAGTGTACGAGCAGTACTTC	CASSLGLAGVYEQYF
.	TRBV12-3/TRBV12-4	.	TRBJ2-1	TGTGCCAGCAGTTTCGAGTTCAATGAGCAGTTCTTC	CASSFEFNEQFF
.	TRBV13	TRBD1	TRBJ1-2	TGTGCCAGCAGCTTAGCCGGGACAGGGGAATATGGCTACACCTTC	CASSLAGTGEYGYTF
.	TRBV10-2	.	TRBJ2-1	TGCGCCAGCAGGCTAGTGAATGAGCAGTTCTTC	CASRLVNEQFF
.	TRBV19	.	TRBJ2-7	TGTGCCAGTAGTCCGACTAGAAACGAGCAGTACTTC	CASSPTRNEQYF
.	TRBV20-1	.	TRBJ2-7	TGCAGTGCTAGTACGGGGTCGGGGGAGCAGTACTTC	CSASTGSGEQYF
.	TRBV19	TRBD1	TRBJ2-7	TGTGCCAGTAGTATCAGGGGGACAGGGGTCTACGAGCAGTACTTC	CASSIRGTGVYEQYF
.	TRBV6-6	.	TRBJ2-7	TGTGCCAGCAGCCGAGAGACAGGCTACGAGCAGTACTTC	CASSRETGYEQYF
.	TRBV28	.	TRBJ1-2	TGTGCCAGCAGACTATCACAGGTGGGCGGGAGCTACACCTTC	CASRLSQVGGSYTF
.	TRBV4-1	.	TRBJ1-1	TGCGCCAGCAGCTCCCAGGACAGTGGGACTGAAGCTTTCTTT	CASSSQDSGTEAFF
.	TRBV14	.	TRBJ1-2	TGTGCCAGCAGCCAAGAATTACTCTATGGCTACACCTTC	CASSQELLYGYTF
.	TRBV7-9	TRBD1	TRBJ1-6	TGTGCCAGCAGCCTAGACAGGGGGCGCAAAGATTCACCCCTCCACTTT	CASSLDRGRKDSPLHF
.	TRBV29-1	.	TRBJ2-3	TGCAGCGTTGTCGTGACTTTCACAGATACGCAGTATTTT	CSVVVTFTDTQYF
.	TRBV5-1	TRBD1	TRBJ1-1	TGCGCCAGCAGCCAGACAGGGGCAAACACTGAAGCTTTCTTT	CASSQTGANTEAFF
.	TRBV6-1	TRBD2	TRBJ2-5	TGTGCCAGCAGTGAATTAGCGGGAGAGGGAGAGACCCAGTACTTC	CASSELAGEGETQYF
.	TRBV5-1	TRBD1	TRBJ1-1	TGCGCCAGCAGCGTGACAGGGAAAGGCACTGAAGCTTTCTTT	CASSVTGKGTEAFF
.	TRBV7-8	TRBD2	TRBJ2-2	TGTGCCAGCGAAGTAGCGGGAGACGGGGAGCTGTTTTTT	CASEVAGDGELFF
.	TRBV28	.	TRBJ1-6	TGTGCCAGCACCGCAGGGCAACATTCACCCCTCCACTTT	CASTAGQHSPLHF
.	TRBV6-5	TRBD2	TRBJ2-7	TGTGCCAGCAGTTACTCGGAGCTGCGGGAGGGCTACGAGCAGTACTTC	CASSYSELREGYEQYF
once	TRBV27	TRBD2	TRBJ2-7	TGTGCCAGCAGTCCTCGTTGGACTAGCGGGAGTTACGAGCAGTACTTC	CASSPRWTSGSYEQYF
.	TRBV6-5	.	TRBJ2-5	TGTGCCAGCCGGATGACAGCGTACCAAGAGACCCAGTACTTC	CASRMTAYQETQYF
.	TRBV27	.	TRBJ2-7	TGTGCCAGCAGTTACAATGGCGGGTTTGGCGAGCAGTACTTC	CASSYNGGFGEQYF
once	TRBV20-1	.	TRBJ2-3	TGCAGTGCTAGTCGACGGGAGAAGTTAGATACGCAGTATTTT	CSASRREKLDTQYF
few	TRBV18	TRBD1	TRBJ2-1	TGTGCCAGCTCACCAGGACAGGGAAGGAATGAGCAGTTCTTC	CASSPGQGRNEQFF
.	TRBV18	.	TRBJ1-3	TGTGCCAGCTCGCCCGGAAGGGGTGGAAACACCATATATTTT	CASSPGRGGNTIYF
.	TRBV5-1	TRBD2	TRBJ2-1	TGCGCCAGCAGCCAACCGACTAGCCGCCGTGCGTACAATGAGCAGTTCTTC	CASSQPTSRRAYNEQFF
.	TRBV19	TRBD1	TRBJ2-1	TGTGCCAGTAGCCCCGGACAGGGCGGCGATTACAATGAGCAGTTCTTC	CASSPGQGGDYNEQFF
.	TRBV5-1	TRBD1	TRBJ2-5	TGCGCCAGCAGCCGTGGACAGGGCGGGGAGACCCAGTACTTC	CASSRGQGGETQYF
.	TRBV7-8	.	TRBJ1-1	TGTGCCAGCAGCCGCTTGGAGAGGGGGATGAACACTGAAGCTTTCTTT	CASSRLERGMNTEAFF
.	TRBV11-1	.	TRBJ2-3	TGTGCCAGCAGCTCCCGACAGGTTGACACAGATACGCAGTATTTT	CASSSRQVDTDTQYF
.	TRBV25-1	TRBD1	TRBJ1-3	TGTGCCAGCAGTGATCCTGGACAGGGGGCTGGAAACACCATATATTTT	CASSDPGQGAGNTIYF